These 31 T cell receptor beta chains originate from one sample sequenced in a study of blood T cell repertoires in COVID-19. Profiled with immunoSEQ multiplex PCR; TCRdb holds only in-frame clones, not every one. Among hundreds of thousands of clones listed, around 85% were seen once. The sequenced sample consisted of peripheral blood. Receptors were obtained from a woman aged 25 to 39 who had recovered from COVID-19.

The chain has TRBV14 and TRBJ2-2; D is unclear. Germline V gene sequence: CDR1 SGHDN, CDR2 FVKESK. The CDR3 totals 13 residues. V was trimmed by 2 bases and J by 5 bases, leaving 6 bases between them. CDR3 in DNA: TGTGCCAGCAGCCAATTTCAAACCGGGGAGCTGTTTTTT. Encoded protein: CASSQFQTGELFF.

This chain joins TRBV13 and TRBJ2-7, with TRBD1 matching over 7 bases. J lost 4 bases, V lost 5 bases, and 2 bases had no gene match. Per germline, CDR1 PRHDT and CDR2 FYEKMQ (reference sequence). CDR3 size: 12 residues. Written as DNA, the CDR3 is TGTGCCAGCAGCCCACAGGGGTACGAGCAGTACTTC. It translates to CASSPQGYEQYF. Looking up the rest from reference TRBV13 and TRBJ2-7 gives the full variable domain: AAGVIQSPRHLIKEKRETATLKCYPIPRHDTVYWYQQGPGQDPQFLISFYEKMQSDKGSIPDRFSAQQFSDYHSELNMSSLELGDSALYFCASSPQGYEQYFGPGTRLTVT.

This chain joins TRBV5-5 and TRBJ2-7, with 10 bases lining up with TRBD2. V lost 0 bases and J lost 4; bases outside the gene matches: 4. Germline CDR1 reads SGHKS; CDR2 reads YYEKEE (reference sequence). The length of the CDR3 is 15 residues. DNA of the CDR3: TGTGCCAGCAGCTTGGCCGGGACTAGCGTTTACGAGCAGTACTTC. It specifies CASSLAGTSVYEQYF.

This CDR3 is CASCPGAGGYTF. For the CDR3, the DNA is TGTGCCAGCTGTCCAGGGGCGGGCGGCTACACCTTC. The chain uses TRBV21-1 and TRBJ1-2; the listed D gene, TRBD1, was not tested against the DNA. TRBV21-1 constitutes a pseudogene. This CDR3 is built from 12 residues.

J is TRBJ2-1 and V is TRBV29-1, with TRBD2 as a possible D gene (6 bases). This CDR3 comprises 12 residues. The germline CDR1 and CDR2 sequences are SQVTM and ANQGSEA. The V end lost 4 bases, the J end lost 9 bases, and 13 bases lay between the germline ends. CDR3 in DNA: TGCAGCGTTGTCTCGGGGGAGGTTGAGCAGTTCTTC. Translated: CSVVSGEVEQFF.

The sample holds a few counts of this clone. This rearrangement joins TRBV7-2 to TRBJ1-1; tentative D call: TRBD1 (6 bases). Germline CDR1 is SGHTA and CDR2 is FQGNSA. CDR3 size: 15 residues. V lost 4 bases and J 7 bases, leaving 19 bases between the germline ends. The chain's CDR3 is CASSSAAGVWSEAFF. The CDR3 DNA reads as TGTGCCAGCAGCTCCGCCGCAGGGGTTTGGAGTGAAGCTTTCTTT.

V is TRBV5-1 and J is TRBJ2-1, with D maybe TRBD1 (5 bases). V gave up 5 bases and J gave up 2 bases, with 17 bases separating them. This CDR3 spans 16 amino acids. Germline V gene sequence: CDR1 SGHRS, CDR2 YFSETQ. CDR3 sequence reads: CASSSSGRITYNEQFF. The CDR3 DNA sequence: TGCGCCAGCAGTTCATCAGGGCGGATCACCTACAATGAGCAGTTCTTC.

This clone was detected only once. V and J are TRBV7-9 and TRBJ2-2; 7 nucleotides align to TRBD1. The CDR3 has 16 residues. CDR1 is SEHNR, CDR2 FQNEAQ, per germline (reference sequence). J lost 4 bases, V lost 7 bases, and 12 bases had no gene match. The CDR3, as DNA: TGTGCCAGCACCCCCGACAGGGCCTTAATCACCGGGGAGCTGTTTTTT. Translating it yields CASTPDRALITGELFF. Full variable domain (rest looked up from reference TRBV7-9 and TRBJ2-2): DTGVSQNPRHKITKRGQNVTFRCDPISEHNRLYWYRQTLGQGPEFLTYFQNEAQLEKSRLLSDRFSAERPKGSFSTLEIQRTEQGDSAMYLCASTPDRALITGELFFGEGSRLTVL.

This clone has more than one count but fewer than ten. V usage is TRBV7-6 and J usage is TRBJ1-1, with a tentative D call TRBD1 (6 bases). V lost 5 bases, J lost 2 bases, and 18 bases lay in between. There are 16 residues in the CDR3. Germline lookup yields CDR1 SGHVS and CDR2 FNYEAQ. The CDR3 loop is CASSPGPRGGNTEAFF. Written as DNA, the CDR3 is TGTGCCAGCAGCCCGGGCCCCAGGGGCGGAAACACTGAAGCTTTCTTT.

This chain joins TRBV2 and TRBJ2-6, with 8 bases aligning to TRBD1. Germline assignment: CDR1 SNHLY and CDR2 FYNNEI. This CDR3 contains 17 residues. Trimming removed 7 bases from V and 2 bases from J; junction bases left unmatched: 10. CDR3 sequence (DNA): TGTGCCAGCAAGTCCGGGACAGGAAATACTGGGGCCAACGTCCTGACTTTC. It specifies CASKSGTGNTGANVLTF.

This clone showed up many times. The chain employs TRBV11-3 and TRBJ2-7, with 8 bases lining up with TRBD1. The CDR3 loop spans 13 amino acids. With 5 bases clipped from V and 6 bases from J, the junction kept 6 bases outside the gene matches. CDR1 SGHNT and CDR2 YENEEA come from the germline V gene. For the CDR3, the DNA is TGTGCCAGCAGCATCGGACAGGGAGGCGAGCAGTACTTC. The encoded protein is CASSIGQGGEQYF.

This clone turned up a few times. This CDR3 is also generated by other DNA sequences in the sample. J is TRBJ2-2 and V is TRBV3-1 (or the pseudogene TRBV3-2); 7 bases fit TRBD2. V dropped 0 bases and J dropped 6; count of bases not matched to a gene: 1. CDR1 LGHDT and CDR2 YNNKEL come from the germline V gene (reference sequence). This CDR3 is 14 amino acids long. CDR3 amino acids: CASSQDSGAGELFF. The CDR3 region has the DNA TGTGCCAGCAGCCAAGACAGCGGGGCCGGGGAGCTGTTTTTT.

This rearrangement joins TRBV10-2 to TRBJ2-2, with 9 bases fitting TRBD2. V lost 10 bases and J lost 4; bases outside the gene matches: 10. The CDR3 is made up of 15 amino acids. Germline V gene sequence: CDR1 WSHSY, CDR2 SAAADI. CDR3 nucleotide sequence: TGCGCCACCCGTAGGGGGCGGGGGGGCACCGGGGAGCTGTTTTTT. Translating gives CATRRGRGGTGELFF.

This chain connects TRBV2 to TRBJ2-1, with 7 bases fitting TRBD1. This CDR3 has 15 amino acids. J gave up 6 bases and V 6 bases, and 11 bases lay outside the gene matches. The germline gives CDR1 SNHLY, CDR2 FYNNEI. CDR3 coding DNA: TGTGCCAGCAGCCCTCACGGACAGGCGTCCAATGAGCAGTTCTTC. Its protein product is CASSPHGQASNEQFF.

The chain has TRBV6-2 or TRBV6-3 and TRBJ2-2; 8 bases are a match to TRBD1. The CDR3 consists of 15 residues. V lost 2 bases and J lost 7; bases outside the gene matches: 6. Germline CDR1 is MNHEY and CDR2 is SVGEGT. CDR3 DNA: TGTGCCAGCAGTTACGGCAGGGGGCAGATCGGGGAGCTGTTTTTT. Its protein product is CASSYGRGQIGELFF.

This clone has a single count. V is TRBV11-3 and J is TRBJ2-5; D remains ambiguous. Per the germline V gene, CDR1 is SGHNT and CDR2 is YENEEA. This CDR3 comprises 13 residues. V was trimmed by 1 base and J by 5 bases, leaving 8 bases between them. The CDR3 protein is CASSLGVRETQYF. Written as DNA, the CDR3 is TGTGCCAGCAGCTTAGGGGTGAGGGAGACCCAGTACTTC.

V usage is TRBV6-6 and J usage is TRBJ2-7, with D maybe TRBD2 (5 bases). The CDR3 covers 13 residues. CDR1 MNHNY and CDR2 SVGAGI come from the germline V gene (reference sequence). V lost 6 bases and J lost 2, with 11 bases in between. CDR3 amino acids: CASSPPGTYEQYF. The CDR3 nucleotides read TGTGCCAGCAGCCCCCCGGGAACCTACGAGCAGTACTTC.

The chain carries TRBV9 and TRBJ2-3; 12 nucleotides agree with TRBD2. J gave up 5 bases and V 4 bases, and 8 bases lay outside the gene matches. The CDR3 spans 16 residues. Germline values: CDR1 SGDLS, CDR2 YYNGEE. CDR3 DNA sequence: TGTGCCAGCAGCCCCCCATCTAGCGGGGGGGGAGATACGCAGTATTTT. This encodes CASSPPSSGGGDTQYF.

The chain uses TRBV19 and TRBJ1-5, with 9 nucleotides matching TRBD1. The CDR3 is 16 residues long. J gave up 0 bases and V 7 bases, and 7 bases lay outside the gene matches. CDR1 LNHDA and CDR2 SQIVND come from the germline V gene (reference sequence). CDR3 protein: CASTQTGGYSNQPQHF. In DNA, the CDR3 is TGTGCCAGTACCCAGACAGGGGGTTATAGCAATCAGCCCCAGCATTTT.

Details on this clone: Other DNA sequences from this sample encode an identical CDR3 as well. The V call is TRBV28, the J call TRBJ1-3, with D maybe TRBD1 (5 bases). The CDR3 loop spans 14 amino acids. Trimming cost V 3 bases and J 4 bases, with 10 bases left between them. CDR1 MDHEN and CDR2 SYDVKM come from the germline V gene. This CDR3 is CASSLSGAGNTIYF. The CDR3 DNA reads as TGTGCCAGCAGTTTGAGTGGGGCGGGAAACACCATATATTTT. Filled out from reference TRBV28 and TRBJ1-3, the complete variable domain reads DVKVTQSSRYLVKRTGEKVFLECVQDMDHENMFWYRQDPGLGLRLIYFSYDVKMKEKGDIPEGYSVSREKKERFSLILESASTNQTSMYLCASSLSGAGNTIYFGEGSWLTVV.

This rearrangement joins TRBV2 to TRBJ2-7; 8 bases line up with TRBD1. Germline CDR1 is SNHLY and CDR2 is FYNNEI. The CDR3 contains 14 residues. V trimming: 4 bases; J trimming: 2 bases; junction bases outside the gene matches: 4. This CDR3 is CASSADRGPYEQYF. The CDR3, as DNA: TGTGCCAGCAGTGCTGACAGGGGCCCCTACGAGCAGTACTTC.

A few counts support this clone. This rearrangement joins TRBV28 to TRBJ1-5, with unresolved D. V dropped 3 bases and J dropped 6 bases, with 12 bases sitting between them. From germline, CDR1 is MDHEN and CDR2 SYDVKM. This CDR3 is built from 14 residues. The CDR3 bases are TGTGCCAGCAGTTTGCGAGGAGGGATTCAGCCCCAGCATTTT. Translating it yields CASSLRGGIQPQHF.

The chain recombines TRBV28 with TRBJ2-5; maybe TRBD2 (6 bases). Germline CDR1 is MDHEN and CDR2 is SYDVKM. V lost 4 bases, J lost 9 bases, and 15 bases lay in between. This CDR3 is 13 amino acids long. DNA for the CDR3: TGTGCCAGCAGTTCGGAGACCTGGGAGGCCCAGTACTTC. Protein product: CASSSETWEAQYF.

This clone has a single count. This chain connects TRBV11-3 to TRBJ2-1; 10 bases are a match to TRBD2. Germline V gives CDR1 SGHNT, CDR2 YENEEA. This CDR3 contains 16 residues. The J segment lost 2 bases and the V segment lost 5 bases, leaving 6 bases of the junction unmatched. As DNA, the CDR3 is TGTGCCAGCAGCACCAGTGGACTAGCGGCCTACAATGAGCAGTTCTTC. Residues: CASSTSGLAAYNEQFF.

This chain connects TRBV6-2 or TRBV6-3 to TRBJ2-7; D is possibly TRBD2 (5 bases). V was shortened by 4 bases and J by 2 bases, with 15 bases between the two germline ends. The germline V gene has CDR1 MNHEY and CDR2 SVGEGT. This CDR3 spans 15 amino acids. DNA of the CDR3: TGTGCCAGCAGTTCATACCGGGATTCCGCCTACGAGCAGTACTTC. Protein product: CASSSYRDSAYEQYF.

This chain links TRBV7-2 with TRBJ1-5; D is unresolved. Between the trimmed V and J ends, which lost 3 bases and 1 base, there was a span of 4 bases. Germline CDR1 is SGHTA and CDR2 is FQGNSA. The CDR3 has 13 residues. CDR3 in amino acids: CASSFSSNQPQHF. The CDR3 coding sequence is TGTGCCAGCAGCTTTTCGAGCAATCAGCCCCAGCATTTT.

The chain carries TRBV7-2 and TRBJ1-1; 7 bases are shared with TRBD1. CDR3 length: 11 amino acids. CDR1 and CDR2 from the germline V gene are SGHTA and FQGNSA. V lost 1 base to trimming and J lost 11 bases; unmatched junction nucleotides: 1. The chain's CDR3 is CASSLGTGAFF. The CDR3 nucleotides read TGTGCCAGCAGCTTAGGGACAGGTGCTTTCTTT. Filled out from reference TRBV7-2 and TRBJ1-1, the complete variable domain reads GAGVSQSPSNKVTEKGKDVELRCDPISGHTALYWYRQSLGQGLEFLIYFQGNSAPDKSGLPSDRFSAERTGGSVSTLTIQRTQQEDSAVYLCASSLGTGAFFGQGTRLTVV.

The chain uses TRBV3-1 (or the pseudogene TRBV3-2) and TRBJ1-2; D may be TRBD1 (5 bases). The CDR3 is made up of 14 amino acids. The V and J ends lost 0 bases and 8 bases respectively, with 13 bases between them. Germline V gene data show CDR1 as LGHDT and CDR2 as YNNKEL (reference sequence). CDR3 loop: CASSQDAGPGGYTF. The CDR3 region has the DNA TGTGCCAGCAGCCAAGATGCGGGACCGGGCGGCTACACCTTC.

The rearrangement joins TRBV13 to TRBJ2-3, with a weak D call TRBD1 (5 bases). CDR1 is PRHDT, CDR2 FYEKMQ, per germline (reference sequence). CDR3 length: 14 amino acids. Deletions cut 2 bases from V and 0 bases from J, with 6 bases between. The CDR3 nucleotides are TGTGCCAGCAGCTTAAGACAGAGCACAGATACGCAGTATTTT. Translation: CASSLRQSTDTQYF.

The chain carries TRBV27 and TRBJ2-7, with D tentatively TRBD1 (6 bases). The germline CDR1 and CDR2 sequences are MNHEY and SMNVEV (reference sequence). This CDR3 is 16 amino acids long. V was cut by 5 bases and J by 0 bases, with 17 bases left in between. The CDR3 sequence is CASSTNRVKSSYEQYF. The CDR3 coding sequence is TGTGCCAGCAGTACAAACAGGGTGAAGAGCTCCTACGAGCAGTACTTC.

The chain uses TRBV10-1 and TRBJ1-1; TRBD1 aligns across 8 bases. Germline values: CDR1 WNHNN, CDR2 SYGVQD (reference sequence). The CDR3 consists of 13 residues. The V gene end was trimmed by 0 bases and the J gene end by 12 bases; junction bases not matched to a gene: 6. CDR3 in DNA: TGCGCCAGCAGTGAGTCGGAAGGACAGGGCCCTTTCTTT. Its protein is CASSESEGQGPFF.